These 16 T cell receptor beta chains originate from one sample sequenced in a study of PD-L1 blockade in urothelial cancer. TCRdb's table, derived via immunoSEQ multiplex PCR, lists solely in-frame clones and lacks some. The sample includes tens of thousands of clones, roughly 90% of them seen just once. Time point given: pretreatment peripheral blood. The source was PBMCs, collected around atezolizumab (anti-PD-L1) treatment. The receptors originated from a man aged 60 to 69 with urothelial cancer.

This chain connects TRBV5-1 to TRBJ2-5; D remains unclear. In germline, CDR1 is SGHRS, CDR2 YFSETQ. With 0 bases removed from V and 3 bases from J, the gap between germline ends came to 9 bases. The CDR3 has 14 amino acids. This chain's CDR3 is CASSLVGSEETQYF. CDR3 nucleotide sequence: TGCGCCAGCAGCTTGGTCGGGTCAGAAGAGACCCAGTACTTC. The full variable domain, rest sourced from reference TRBV5-1 and TRBJ2-5, is KAGVTQTPRYLIKTRGQQVTLSCSPISGHRSVSWYQQTPGQGLQFLFEYFSETQRNKGNFPGRFSGRQFSNSRSEMNVSTLELGDSALYLCASSLVGSEETQYFGPGTRLLVL.

The J gene is TRBJ2-1, the V gene TRBV4-3; a weak D match, TRBD1 (6 bases). Germline V gene data show CDR1 as LGHNA and CDR2 as YSLEER. V lost 0 bases, J lost 0 bases, and 15 bases lay in between. The CDR3 consists of 18 residues. The CDR3 DNA sequence: TGCGCCAGCAGCCAAGATTCGGTGAGGGGGAGCTCCTACAATGAGCAGTTCTTC. Its protein product is CASSQDSVRGSSYNEQFF.

V usage is TRBV6-1 and J usage is TRBJ2-2; tentatively, D is TRBD2 (6 bases). Germline CDR1 and CDR2: MNHNS and SASEGT. The CDR3 consists of 14 residues. V lost 4 bases to trimming and J lost 1 base, with 7 bases between them. This CDR3 reads CASSAGGNTGELFF. The CDR3 nucleotides are TGTGCCAGCAGTGCCGGGGGGAACACCGGGGAGCTGTTTTTT.

CDR3 amino acids: CASSSTGGGYGEQYF. The CDR3 nucleotides are TGTGCCAGCAGTTCCACCGGGGGGGGCTACGGAGAGCAGTACTTC. The chain carries TRBV6-6 and TRBJ2-7; 8 nucleotides match TRBD2. The J segment lost 7 bases and the V segment lost 4 bases, leaving 12 bases of the junction unmatched. CDR1 is MNHNY and CDR2 is SVGAGI in the germline V gene (reference sequence). This CDR3 has 15 amino acids.

This chain links TRBV2 with TRBJ1-5, with D possibly matching TRBD1 (5 bases). V shed 4 bases and J shed 9 bases, with 10 bases lying between them. The CDR3 is made up of 12 amino acids. The germline gives CDR1 SNHLY, CDR2 FYNNEI. The CDR3: CASSGGGLPQHF. As DNA, the CDR3 is TGTGCCAGCAGTGGTGGGGGGTTGCCCCAGCATTTT.

This chain connects TRBV6-6 to TRBJ2-5; a weak D match, TRBD2 (7 bases). V gave up 4 bases and J gave up 5 bases, with 14 bases separating them. This CDR3 is built from 14 residues. CDR1 and CDR2 (germline): MNHNY, SVGAGI (reference sequence). The CDR3 sequence is CASSSLGGRETQYF. The CDR3 nucleotides are TGTGCCAGCAGTTCACTCGGGGGGCGTGAGACCCAGTACTTC.

J is TRBJ2-5 and V is TRBV30; 11 bases are shared with TRBD2. The V gene's germline CDR1 is GTSNPN and CDR2 SVGIG (reference sequence). V lost 2 bases to trimming and J lost 3 bases; unmatched junction nucleotides: 2. The CDR3 spans 14 residues. The CDR3 region is CAWSPGLAEETQYF. The CDR3 DNA reads TGTGCCTGGAGTCCGGGACTAGCGGAAGAGACCCAGTACTTC. The complete variable domain, with remaining parts taken from reference TRBV30 and TRBJ2-5, reads SQTIHQWPATLVQPVGSPLSLECTVEGTSNPNLYWYRQAAGRGLQLLFYSVGIGQISSEVPQNLSASRPQDRQFILSSKKLLLSDSGFYLCAWSPGLAEETQYFGPGTRLLVL.

The chain employs TRBV2 and TRBJ2-1, with TRBD2 matching 10 bases. This CDR3 has 15 amino acids. The germline gives CDR1 SNHLY, CDR2 FYNNEI. V was pared by 3 bases and J by 6 bases, with 5 bases of the junction left unmatched. The DNA of the CDR3 is TGTGCCAGCAGTGATCGGGCTAGCGGGGGCAATGAGCAGTTCTTC. It translates to CASSDRASGGNEQFF.

The rearrangement uses TRBV11-2 and TRBJ1-3; no clear D gene. The CDR3 has 15 amino acids. The V gene lost 5 bases and the J gene lost 0 bases, with 11 bases spanning the gap. Germline-derived CDR1 and CDR2 are SGHAT and FQNNGV. The DNA for the CDR3 is TGTGCCAGCAGCGACACAAGATTCTCTGGAAACACCATATATTTT. This translates into CASSDTRFSGNTIYF.

The rearrangement joins TRBV2 to TRBJ1-2; D unclear. This CDR3 has 14 residues. V lost 8 bases and J lost 4, with 17 bases in between. In germline, CDR1 is SNHLY, CDR2 FYNNEI. As DNA, the CDR3 is TGTGCCAGCGGGAGGACGGCAGAAACCTATGGCTACACCTTC. As protein: CASGRTAETYGYTF.

J is TRBJ1-6 and V is TRBV6-5, with 7 bases lining up with TRBD1. Germline values: CDR1 MNHEY, CDR2 SVGAGI. After removal of 0 bases from V and 8 bases from J, the junction contained 7 bases not matched to a gene. This CDR3 comprises 16 residues. CDR3 DNA sequence: TGTGCCAGCAGTTACTCGATACAGGGGTACTATTCACCCCTCCACTTT. It yields the protein CASSYSIQGYYSPLHF.

This clone was counted once. The chain is built from TRBV18 and TRBJ1-1; no reliable D call. This CDR3 region has 15 residues. The V and J ends lost 2 bases and 2 bases respectively, with 12 bases between them. The germline V gene encodes CDR1 KGHSH and CDR2 LQKENI. The DNA for the CDR3 is TGTGCCAGCTCACCATCTGTCACTATTAACACTGAAGCTTTCTTT. It codes for CASSPSVTINTEAFF. Filled out from reference TRBV18 and TRBJ1-1, the complete variable domain reads NAGVMQNPRHLVRRRGQEARLRCSPMKGHSHVYWYRQLPEEGLKFMVYLQKENIIDESGMPKERFSAEFPKEGPSILRIQQVVRGDSAAYFCASSPSVTINTEAFFGQGTRLTVV.

The genes are TRBV7-6 and TRBJ2-1; a weak D match, TRBD2 (6 bases). Germline CDR1 reads SGHVS; CDR2 reads FNYEAQ. Trimming removed 1 base at V and 4 bases at J, with 14 bases between. CDR3 length equals 16 residues. For the CDR3, the DNA is TGTGCCAGCAGCTTAGTAGGAGGGGCGGGTTACAATGAGCAGTTCTTC. This codes for CASSLVGGAGYNEQFF.

V is TRBV28 and J is TRBJ1-5; unclear D gene. Trimming took 6 bases from V and 2 from J, leaving 5 bases between them. Germline V CDR1 and CDR2: MDHEN, SYDVKM. The CDR3 contains 12 residues. The CDR3 DNA reads as TGTGCCAGCAGGGCGGGCAATCAGCCCCAGCATTTT. It yields the protein CASRAGNQPQHF.

The V call is TRBV6-1, the J call TRBJ2-1; 7 nucleotides line up with TRBD2. The V gene end was trimmed by 0 bases and the J gene end by 0 bases; junction bases not matched to a gene: 5. CDR3 length: 17 amino acids. CDR1 and CDR2 from the germline V gene are MNHNS and SASEGT. In nucleotides, the CDR3 is TGTGCCAGCAGTGAAGCCCCGCCGGGGGGCTCCTACAATGAGCAGTTCTTC. Translation gives CASSEAPPGGSYNEQFF.

The rearrangement uses TRBV30 and TRBJ2-1; D perhaps matches TRBD2 (6 bases). The CDR3 length is 12 residues. The germline V gene encodes CDR1 GTSNPN and CDR2 SVGIG (reference sequence). V was shortened by 8 bases and J by 4 bases, with 12 bases between the two germline ends. This CDR3 is CAQGTPYNEQFF. The CDR3 DNA sequence: TGTGCCCAAGGGACTCCTTACAATGAGCAGTTCTTC.